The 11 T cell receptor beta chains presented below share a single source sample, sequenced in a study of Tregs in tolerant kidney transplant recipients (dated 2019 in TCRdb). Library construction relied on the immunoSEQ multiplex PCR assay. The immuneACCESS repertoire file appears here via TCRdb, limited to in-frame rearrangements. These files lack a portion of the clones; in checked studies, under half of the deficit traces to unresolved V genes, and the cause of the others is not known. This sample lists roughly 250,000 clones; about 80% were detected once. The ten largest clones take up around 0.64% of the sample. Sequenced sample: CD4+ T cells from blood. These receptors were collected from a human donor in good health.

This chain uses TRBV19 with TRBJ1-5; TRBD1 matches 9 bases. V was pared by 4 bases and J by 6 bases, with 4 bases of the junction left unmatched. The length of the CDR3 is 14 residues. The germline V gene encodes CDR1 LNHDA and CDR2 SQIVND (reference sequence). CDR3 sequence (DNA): TGTGCCAGTAGTACCGGGACAGGGCGTCAGCCCCAGCATTTT. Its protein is CASSTGTGRQPQHF. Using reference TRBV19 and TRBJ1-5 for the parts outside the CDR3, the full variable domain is DGGITQSPKYLFRKEGQNVTLSCEQNLNHDAMYWYRQDPGQGLRLIYYSQIVNDFQKGDIAEGYSVSREKKESFPLTVTSAQKNPTAFYLCASSTGTGRQPQHFGDGTRLSIL.

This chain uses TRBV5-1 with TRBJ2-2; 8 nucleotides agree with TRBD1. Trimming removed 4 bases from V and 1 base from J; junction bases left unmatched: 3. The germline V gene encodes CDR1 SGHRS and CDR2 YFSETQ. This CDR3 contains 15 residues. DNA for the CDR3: TGCGCCAGCAGCCCCGGGACAGGGAACACCGGGGAGCTGTTTTTT. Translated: CASSPGTGNTGELFF. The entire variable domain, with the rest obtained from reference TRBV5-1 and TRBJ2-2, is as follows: KAGVTQTPRYLIKTRGQQVTLSCSPISGHRSVSWYQQTPGQGLQFLFEYFSETQRNKGNFPGRFSGRQFSNSRSEMNVSTLELGDSALYLCASSPGTGNTGELFFGEGSRLTVL.

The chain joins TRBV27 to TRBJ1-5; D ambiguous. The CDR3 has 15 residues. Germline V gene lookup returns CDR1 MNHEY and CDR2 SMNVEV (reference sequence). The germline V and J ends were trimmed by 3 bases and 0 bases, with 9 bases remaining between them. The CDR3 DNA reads TGTGCCAGCAGTTTCAACGGTTATAGCAATCAGCCCCAGCATTTT. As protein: CASSFNGYSNQPQHF.

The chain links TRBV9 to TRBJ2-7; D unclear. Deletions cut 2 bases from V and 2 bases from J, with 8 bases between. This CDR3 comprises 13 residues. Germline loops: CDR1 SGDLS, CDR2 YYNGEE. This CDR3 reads CASSVQETYEQYF. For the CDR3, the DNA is TGTGCCAGCAGCGTTCAAGAGACCTACGAGCAGTACTTC.

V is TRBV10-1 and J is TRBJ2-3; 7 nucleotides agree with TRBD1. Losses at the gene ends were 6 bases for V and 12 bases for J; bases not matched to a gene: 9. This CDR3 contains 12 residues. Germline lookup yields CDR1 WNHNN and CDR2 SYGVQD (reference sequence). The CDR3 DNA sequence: TGCGCCAGCAGCCCGGGACAGTTAACCCAGTATTTT. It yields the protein CASSPGQLTQYF.

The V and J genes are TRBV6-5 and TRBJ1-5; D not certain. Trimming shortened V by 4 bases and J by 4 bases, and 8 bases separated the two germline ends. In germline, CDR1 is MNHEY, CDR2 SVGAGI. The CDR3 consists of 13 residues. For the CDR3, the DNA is TGTGCCAGCAGTTTAAACAGAAATCAGCCCCAGCATTTT. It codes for CASSLNRNQPQHF.

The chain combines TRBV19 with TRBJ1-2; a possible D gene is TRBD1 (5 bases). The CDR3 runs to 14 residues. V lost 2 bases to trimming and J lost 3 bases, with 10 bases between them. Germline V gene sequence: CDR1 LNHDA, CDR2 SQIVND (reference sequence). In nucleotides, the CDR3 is TGTGCCAGTAGTATACAAGGGGAGGACTATGGCTACACCTTC. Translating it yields CASSIQGEDYGYTF.

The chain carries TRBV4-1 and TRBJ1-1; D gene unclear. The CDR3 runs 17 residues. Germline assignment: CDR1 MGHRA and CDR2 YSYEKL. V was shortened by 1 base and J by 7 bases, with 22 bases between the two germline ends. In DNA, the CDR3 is TGCGCCAGCAGCCAAGTCCTCTACATTGAGACAAGGGTTGAAGCTTTCTTT. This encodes CASSQVLYIETRVEAFF.

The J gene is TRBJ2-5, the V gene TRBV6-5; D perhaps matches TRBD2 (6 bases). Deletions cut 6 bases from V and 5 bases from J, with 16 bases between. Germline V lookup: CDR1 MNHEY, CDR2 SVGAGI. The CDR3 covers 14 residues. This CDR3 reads CASRQSLARETQYF. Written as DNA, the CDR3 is TGTGCCAGCAGACAATCCCTAGCGAGGGAGACCCAGTACTTC.

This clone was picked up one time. The CDR3 sequence: CASSPDRVYGYTF. Here the CDR3 DNA reads TGTGCCAGCAGTCCTGACAGGGTCTATGGCTACACCTTC. This rearrangement joins TRBV6-4 to TRBJ1-2; TRBD1 agrees at 7 bases. Trimming at V came to 5 bases and at J to 4 bases, leaving 4 bases not matched to a gene. The length of the CDR3 is 13 residues. Germline V gene data show CDR1 as MRHNA and CDR2 as SNTAGT.

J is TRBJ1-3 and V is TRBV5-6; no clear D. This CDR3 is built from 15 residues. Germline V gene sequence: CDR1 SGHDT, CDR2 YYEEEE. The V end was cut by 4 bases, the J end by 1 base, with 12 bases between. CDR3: CASSARRISGNTIYF. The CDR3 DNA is TGTGCCAGCAGCGCGCGACGTATTTCTGGAAACACCATATATTTT. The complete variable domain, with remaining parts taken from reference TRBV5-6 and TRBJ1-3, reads DAGVTQSPTHLIKTRGQQVTLRCSPKSGHDTVSWYQQALGQGPQFIFQYYEEEERQRGNFPDRFSGHQFPNYSSELNVNALLLGDSALYLCASSARRISGNTIYFGEGSWLTVV.